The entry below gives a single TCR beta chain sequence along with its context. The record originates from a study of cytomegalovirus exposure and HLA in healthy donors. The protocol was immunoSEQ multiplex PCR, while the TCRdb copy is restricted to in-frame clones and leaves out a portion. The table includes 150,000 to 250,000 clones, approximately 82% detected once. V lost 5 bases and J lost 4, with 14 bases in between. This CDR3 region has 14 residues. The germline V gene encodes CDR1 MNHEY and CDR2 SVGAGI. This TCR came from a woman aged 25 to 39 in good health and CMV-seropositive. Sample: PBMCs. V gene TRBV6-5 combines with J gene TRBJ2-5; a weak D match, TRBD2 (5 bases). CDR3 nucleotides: TGTGCCAGCAGTGGCCCTCTAGCAACAGAGACCCAGTACTTC. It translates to CASSGPLATETQYF.